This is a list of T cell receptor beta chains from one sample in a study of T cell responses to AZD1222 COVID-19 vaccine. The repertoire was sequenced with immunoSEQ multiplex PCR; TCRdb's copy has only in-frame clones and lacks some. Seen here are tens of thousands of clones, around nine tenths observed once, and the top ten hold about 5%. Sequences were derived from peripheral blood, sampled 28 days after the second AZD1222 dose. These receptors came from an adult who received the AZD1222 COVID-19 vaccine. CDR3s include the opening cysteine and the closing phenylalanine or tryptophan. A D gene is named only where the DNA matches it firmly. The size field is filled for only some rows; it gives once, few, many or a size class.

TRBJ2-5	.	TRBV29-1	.	CSAKRDNGAQETQYF	TGCAGCGCCAAGCGGGACAACGGAGCCCAAGAGACCCAGTACTTC
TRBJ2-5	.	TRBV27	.	CASSLKGLGLRQYNQETQYF	TGTGCCAGCAGTTTAAAGGGACTGGGACTGCGTCAGTATAACCAAGAGACCCAGTACTTC
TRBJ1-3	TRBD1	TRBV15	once	CATSPVGGENTIYF	TGTGCCACCAGCCCGGTAGGGGGCGAAAACACCATATATTTT
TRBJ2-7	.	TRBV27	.	CASSLRGGVYEQYF	TGTGCCAGCAGTTTGAGGGGTGGGGTCTACGAGCAGTACTTC
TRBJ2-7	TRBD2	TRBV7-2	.	CASSLGPSGGAFPYEQYF	TGTGCCAGCAGCTTAGGGCCTAGCGGGGGGGCGTTCCCTTACGAGCAGTACTTC
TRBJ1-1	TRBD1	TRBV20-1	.	CSARGTGDVAGTEAFF	TGCAGTGCTCGTGGGACAGGGGACGTTGCGGGCACTGAAGCTTTCTTT
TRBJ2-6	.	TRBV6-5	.	CASSPTGANVLTF	TGTGCCAGCAGTCCCACTGGGGCCAACGTCCTGACTTTC
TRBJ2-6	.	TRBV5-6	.	CASSLLGSGANVLTF	TGTGCCAGCAGCTTGTTGGGCTCTGGGGCCAACGTCCTGACTTTC
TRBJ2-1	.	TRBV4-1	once	CASSALAGTRNEQFF	TGCGCCAGCAGCGCTCTGGCGGGGACCCGTAATGAGCAGTTCTTC
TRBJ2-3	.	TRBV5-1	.	CASSLRTDTQYF	TGCGCCAGCAGCTTGAGGACAGATACGCAGTATTTT
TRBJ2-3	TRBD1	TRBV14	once	CASSRRQGPPPDTQYF	TGTGCCAGCAGCCGAAGACAGGGGCCCCCTCCGGATACGCAGTATTTT
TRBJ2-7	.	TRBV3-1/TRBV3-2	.	CASSQDKIGENFYEQYF	TGTGCCAGCAGCCAAGATAAAATTGGCGAAAATTTCTACGAGCAGTACTTC
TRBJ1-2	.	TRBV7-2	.	CASSLARGYGYTF	TGTGCCAGCAGCTTAGCGCGGGGCTATGGCTACACCTTC
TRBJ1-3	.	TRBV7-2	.	CASSFGWGPGNTIYF	TGTGCCAGCAGCTTCGGGTGGGGACCTGGAAACACCATATATTTT
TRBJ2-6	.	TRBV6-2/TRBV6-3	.	CASSYSLRTPQGPAGANVLTF	TGTGCCAGCAGTTACTCGCTGAGGACCCCCCAAGGGCCCGCTGGGGCCAACGTCCTGACTTTC
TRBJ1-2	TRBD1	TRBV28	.	CASSLTGGRLNYGYTF	TGTGCCAGCAGCCTGACAGGGGGCAGGCTTAACTATGGCTACACCTTC
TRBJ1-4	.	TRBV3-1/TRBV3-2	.	CASSHLGRKLFF	TGTGCCAGCAGCCACCTGGGGAGGAAACTGTTTTTT
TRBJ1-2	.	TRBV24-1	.	CATSDPRGYTF	TGTGCCACCAGTGACCCGAGAGGCTACACCTTC
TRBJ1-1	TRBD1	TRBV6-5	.	CASSYSSTGLEAFF	TGTGCCAGCAGTTACAGCTCGACAGGGCTTGAAGCTTTCTTT
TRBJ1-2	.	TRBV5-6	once	CASSYSGYGYTF	TGTGCCAGCAGCTACAGCGGCTATGGCTACACCTTC
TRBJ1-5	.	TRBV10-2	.	CASSESSPGASNQPQHF	TGCGCCAGCAGTGAGTCTAGTCCAGGGGCGAGCAATCAGCCCCAGCATTTT
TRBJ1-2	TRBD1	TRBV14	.	CASRRDRDRGYTF	TGTGCCAGCAGACGGGACAGGGACCGTGGCTACACCTTC
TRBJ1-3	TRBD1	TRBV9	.	CASSPPRTGVRDTIYF	TGTGCCAGCAGCCCCCCCCGGACAGGGGTTAGGGACACCATATATTTT
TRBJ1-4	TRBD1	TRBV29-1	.	CSVGTQGGTNEKLFF	TGCAGCGTGGGCACACAGGGGGGAACTAATGAAAAACTGTTTTTT
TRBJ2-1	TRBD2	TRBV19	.	CASSIVGSGGGEQFF	TGTGCCAGTAGTATAGTCGGTAGCGGGGGAGGTGAGCAGTTCTTC
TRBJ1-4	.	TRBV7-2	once	CASSRNREGGEKLFF	TGTGCCAGCAGCCGGAACAGGGAAGGAGGTGAAAAACTGTTTTTT
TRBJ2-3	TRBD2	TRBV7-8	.	CASSRGPSGATDTQYF	TGTGCCAGCAGCCGAGGACCTAGCGGGGCCACAGATACGCAGTATTTT
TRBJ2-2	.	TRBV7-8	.	CASSLGRVARTGELFF	TGTGCCAGCAGCTTAGGTCGGGTAGCGCGCACCGGGGAGCTGTTTTTT
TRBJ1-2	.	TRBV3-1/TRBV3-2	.	CASSQGWGELYGYTF	TGTGCCAGCAGCCAAGGATGGGGGGAGCTCTATGGCTACACCTTC
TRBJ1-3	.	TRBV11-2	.	CASSLGGGGSNTIYF	TGTGCCAGCAGCTTAGGAGGAGGGGGAAGCAACACCATATATTTT
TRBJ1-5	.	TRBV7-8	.	CASSLAGQPQHF	TGTGCCAGCAGCTTAGCCGGTCAGCCCCAGCATTTT
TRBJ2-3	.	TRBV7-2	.	CASKVQRDVDTQYF	TGTGCCAGCAAGGTCCAGCGCGACGTGGATACGCAGTATTTT
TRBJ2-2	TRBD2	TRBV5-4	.	CASSLGISSGVAGELFF	TGTGCCAGCAGCTTGGGGATTTCTAGCGGGGTTGCCGGGGAGCTGTTTTTT
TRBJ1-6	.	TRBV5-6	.	CASSREQAYNSPLHF	TGTGCCAGCAGCCGGGAGCAGGCTTATAATTCACCCCTCCACTTT
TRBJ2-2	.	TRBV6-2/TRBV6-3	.	CASSYKALGGGELFF	TGTGCCAGCAGTTACAAGGCCCTCGGGGGCGGGGAGCTGTTTTTT
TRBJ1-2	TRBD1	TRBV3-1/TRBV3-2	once	CASSHIDRGADYGYTF	TGTGCCAGCAGCCACATAGACAGGGGGGCGGACTATGGCTACACCTTC
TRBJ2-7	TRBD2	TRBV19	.	CASSVGGIPYEQYF	TGTGCCAGTAGTGTGGGAGGGATCCCCTACGAGCAGTACTTC
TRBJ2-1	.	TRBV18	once	CASSLPAGRNEQFF	TGTGCCAGCTCATTACCCGCCGGGAGAAATGAGCAGTTCTTC
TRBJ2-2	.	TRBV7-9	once	CASSSPGPMNTGELFF	TGTGCCAGCAGCTCCCCGGGGCCCATGAACACCGGGGAGCTGTTTTTT
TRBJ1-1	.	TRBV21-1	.	CASSTRGGRDTEAFF	TGTGCCAGCAGCACCAGGGGGGGACGGGACACTGAAGCTTTCTTT
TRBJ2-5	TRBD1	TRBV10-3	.	CAISVGTGGQETQYF	TGTGCCATCAGTGTCGGGACAGGCGGCCAAGAGACCCAGTACTTC
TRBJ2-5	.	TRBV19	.	CASSIFRGETQYF	TGTGCCAGTAGTATATTCCGGGGGGAGACCCAGTACTTC
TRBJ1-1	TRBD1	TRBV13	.	CASSLVQGVNTEAFF	TGTGCCAGCAGCTTAGTGCAGGGGGTGAACACTGAAGCTTTCTTT